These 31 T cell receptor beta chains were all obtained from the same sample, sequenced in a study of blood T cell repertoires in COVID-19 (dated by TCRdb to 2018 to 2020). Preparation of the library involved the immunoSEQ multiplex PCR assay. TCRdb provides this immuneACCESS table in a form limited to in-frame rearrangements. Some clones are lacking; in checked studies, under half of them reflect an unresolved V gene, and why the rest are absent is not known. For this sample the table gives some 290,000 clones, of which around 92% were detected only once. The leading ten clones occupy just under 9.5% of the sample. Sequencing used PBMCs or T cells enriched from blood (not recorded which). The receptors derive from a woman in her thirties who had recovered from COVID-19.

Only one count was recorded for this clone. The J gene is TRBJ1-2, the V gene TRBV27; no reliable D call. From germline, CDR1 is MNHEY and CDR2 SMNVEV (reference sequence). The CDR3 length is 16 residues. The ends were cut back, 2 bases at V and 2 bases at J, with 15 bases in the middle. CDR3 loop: CASSLAREGGNYGYTF. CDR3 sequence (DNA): TGTGCCAGCAGTTTAGCTAGAGAGGGCGGGAACTATGGCTACACCTTC.

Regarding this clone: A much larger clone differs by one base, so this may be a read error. In DNA, the CDR3 is TGTGCCAGCAGTTCCGGGACAACAAGCACAGATACGCAGTATTTT. Its protein product is CASSSGTTSTDTQYF. The chain carries TRBV25-1 and TRBJ2-3; TRBD1 might be the D (6 bases). This CDR3 spans 15 amino acids. V lost 5 bases and J lost 0, with 12 bases in between. CDR1 MGHDK and CDR2 SYGVNS come from the germline V gene.

CDR3 nucleotide sequence: TGTGCCAGCAGCTTGGGCTTGAGCAATCAGCCCCAGCATTTT. It is translated as CASSLGLSNQPQHF. The chain combines TRBV13 with TRBJ1-5; the D is unclear. CDR1 and CDR2 (germline): PRHDT, FYEKMQ (reference sequence). The CDR3 consists of 14 residues. V lost 3 bases and J lost 1, with 7 bases in between. The full variable domain, with the rest looked up from reference TRBV13 and TRBJ1-5, is AAGVIQSPRHLIKEKRETATLKCYPIPRHDTVYWYQQGPGQDPQFLISFYEKMQSDKGSIPDRFSAQQFSDYHSELNMSSLELGDSALYFCASSLGLSNQPQHFGDGTRLSIL.

Here the CDR3 DNA reads TGTGCCAGCAGCCATATCGGAGGGGAAGGAAACACCATATATTTT. Protein sequence: CASSHIGGEGNTIYF. The V and J genes are TRBV13 and TRBJ1-3; maybe TRBD1 (5 bases). The V and J ends lost 5 bases and 4 bases respectively, with 15 bases between them. CDR1 and CDR2 from the germline V gene are PRHDT and FYEKMQ (reference sequence). This CDR3 contains 15 residues.

CDR3 amino acids: CASSFSRGYEQYF. Here the CDR3 DNA reads TGTGCCAGCAGCTTTTCCCGAGGTTACGAGCAGTACTTC. The chain recombines TRBV7-9 with TRBJ2-7; no reliable D call. V was trimmed by 3 bases and J by 4 bases, leaving 10 bases between them. The CDR3 runs to 13 residues. Germline assignment: CDR1 SEHNR and CDR2 FQNEAQ (reference sequence).

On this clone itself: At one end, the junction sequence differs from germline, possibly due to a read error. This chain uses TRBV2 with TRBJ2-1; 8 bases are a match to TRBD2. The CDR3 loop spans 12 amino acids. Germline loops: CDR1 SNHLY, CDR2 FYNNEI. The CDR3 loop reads CGGDFSYNEQFF. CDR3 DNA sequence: TGCGGGGGGGACTTCTCCTACAATGAGCAGTTCTTC.

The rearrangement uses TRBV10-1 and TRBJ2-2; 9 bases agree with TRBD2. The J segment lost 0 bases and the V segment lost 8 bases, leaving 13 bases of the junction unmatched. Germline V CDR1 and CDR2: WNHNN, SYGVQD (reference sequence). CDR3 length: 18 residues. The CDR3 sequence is CASRVYGTSCANTGELFF. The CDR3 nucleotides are TGCGCCAGCCGAGTGTACGGGACTAGCTGCGCGAACACCGGGGAGCTGTTTTTT.

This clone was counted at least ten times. In nucleotides, the CDR3 is TGTGCCAGCAGCCCCCGGGACACATCCTACGAGCAGTACTTC. Translating it yields CASSPRDTSYEQYF. This rearrangement joins TRBV3-1 (or the pseudogene TRBV3-2) to TRBJ2-7; D possibly corresponds to TRBD1 (6 bases). Deletions cut 4 bases from V and 1 base from J, with 11 bases between. Germline lookup yields CDR1 LGHDT and CDR2 YNNKEL (reference sequence). This CDR3 contains 14 residues.

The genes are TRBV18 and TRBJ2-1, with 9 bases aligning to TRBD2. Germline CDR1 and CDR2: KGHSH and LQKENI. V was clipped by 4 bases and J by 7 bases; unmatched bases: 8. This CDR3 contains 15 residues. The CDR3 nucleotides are TGTGCCAGCTCACTAGCCCTGGGACTAGCAAATGAGCAGTTCTTC. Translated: CASSLALGLANEQFF.

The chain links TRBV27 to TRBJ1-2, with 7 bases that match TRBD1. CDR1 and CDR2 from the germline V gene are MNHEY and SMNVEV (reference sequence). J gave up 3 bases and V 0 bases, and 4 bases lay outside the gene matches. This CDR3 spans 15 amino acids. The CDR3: CASSLSLTGHYGYTF. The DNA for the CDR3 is TGTGCCAGCAGTTTATCGTTGACAGGGCACTATGGCTACACCTTC.

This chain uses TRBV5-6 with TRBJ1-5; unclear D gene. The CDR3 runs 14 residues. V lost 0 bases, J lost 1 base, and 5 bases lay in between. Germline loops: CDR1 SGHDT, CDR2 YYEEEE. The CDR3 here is CASSLERSNQPQHF. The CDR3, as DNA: TGTGCCAGCAGCTTGGAACGGAGCAATCAGCCCCAGCATTTT.

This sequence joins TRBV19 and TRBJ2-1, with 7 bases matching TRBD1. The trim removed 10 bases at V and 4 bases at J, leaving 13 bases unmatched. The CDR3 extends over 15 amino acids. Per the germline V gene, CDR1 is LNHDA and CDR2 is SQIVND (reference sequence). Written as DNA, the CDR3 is TGTGCCACAAAAAGGGCAGGGGGTATTTACAATGAGCAGTTCTTC. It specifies CATKRAGGIYNEQFF.

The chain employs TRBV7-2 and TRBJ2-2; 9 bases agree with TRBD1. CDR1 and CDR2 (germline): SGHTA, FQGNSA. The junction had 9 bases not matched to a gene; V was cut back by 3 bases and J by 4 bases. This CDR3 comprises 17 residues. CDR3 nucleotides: TGTGCCAGCAGCTTCAAACCGGGACAGGGTCTCACCGGGGAGCTGTTTTTT. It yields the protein CASSFKPGQGLTGELFF.

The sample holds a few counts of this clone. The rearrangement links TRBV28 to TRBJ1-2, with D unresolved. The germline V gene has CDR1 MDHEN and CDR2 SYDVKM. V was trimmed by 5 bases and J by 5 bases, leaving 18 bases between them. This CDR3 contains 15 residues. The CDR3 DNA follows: TGTGCCAGCAGTCTACGCAACCGTGAAGCGTATGGCTACACCTTC. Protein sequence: CASSLRNREAYGYTF.

The CDR3 DNA is TGTGCCAGTAGTTTTAGCGTAGCGGGATATACCTACAATGAGCAGTTCTTC. It encodes CASSFSVAGYTYNEQFF. The chain joins TRBV19 to TRBJ2-1; TRBD2 agrees at 8 bases. CDR1 and CDR2 (germline): LNHDA, SQIVND (reference sequence). The V gene end was trimmed by 5 bases and the J gene end by 2 bases; junction bases not matched to a gene: 11. The CDR3 runs 17 residues.

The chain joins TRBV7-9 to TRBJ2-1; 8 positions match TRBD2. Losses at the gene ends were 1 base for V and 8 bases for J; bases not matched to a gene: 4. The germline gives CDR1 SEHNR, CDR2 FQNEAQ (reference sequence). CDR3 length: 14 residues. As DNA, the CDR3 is TGTGCCAGCAGCTTAGGGGCGGGAGGAGATGAGCAGTTCTTC. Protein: CASSLGAGGDEQFF.

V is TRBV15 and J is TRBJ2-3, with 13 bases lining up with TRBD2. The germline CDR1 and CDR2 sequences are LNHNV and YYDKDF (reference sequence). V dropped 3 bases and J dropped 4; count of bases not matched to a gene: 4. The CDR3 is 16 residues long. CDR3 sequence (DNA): TGTGCCACCAGCAGGGTACTAGCGGGAGGGGCAGATACGCAGTATTTT. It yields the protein CATSRVLAGGADTQYF.

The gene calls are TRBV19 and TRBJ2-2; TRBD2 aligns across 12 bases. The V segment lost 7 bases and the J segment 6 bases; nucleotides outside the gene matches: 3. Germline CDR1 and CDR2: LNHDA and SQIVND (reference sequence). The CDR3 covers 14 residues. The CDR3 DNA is TGTGCCAGTAAGACTAGCGGGAGCCCCGGGGAGCTGTTTTTT. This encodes CASKTSGSPGELFF.

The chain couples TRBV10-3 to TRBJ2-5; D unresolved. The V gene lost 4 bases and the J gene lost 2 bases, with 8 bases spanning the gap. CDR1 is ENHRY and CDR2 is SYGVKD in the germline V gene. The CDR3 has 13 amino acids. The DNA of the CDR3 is TGTGCCATCAGTGGAGGAGAACAAGAGACCCAGTACTTC. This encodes CAISGGEQETQYF.

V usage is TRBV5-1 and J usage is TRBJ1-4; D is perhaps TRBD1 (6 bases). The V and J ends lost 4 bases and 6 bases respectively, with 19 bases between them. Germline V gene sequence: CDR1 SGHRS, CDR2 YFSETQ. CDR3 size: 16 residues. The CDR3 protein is CASSLLAGALDEKLFF. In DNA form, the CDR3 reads TGCGCCAGCAGCCTCCTTGCAGGGGCCCTCGATGAAAAACTGTTTTTT. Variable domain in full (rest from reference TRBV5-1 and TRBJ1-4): KAGVTQTPRYLIKTRGQQVTLSCSPISGHRSVSWYQQTPGQGLQFLFEYFSETQRNKGNFPGRFSGRQFSNSRSEMNVSTLELGDSALYLCASSLLAGALDEKLFFGSGTQLSVL.

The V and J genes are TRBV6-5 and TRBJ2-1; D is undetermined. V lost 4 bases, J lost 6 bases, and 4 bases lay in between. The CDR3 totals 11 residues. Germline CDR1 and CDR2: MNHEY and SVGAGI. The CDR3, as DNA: TGTGCCAGCAGTTCCCTCAATGAGCAGTTCTTC. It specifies CASSSLNEQFF.

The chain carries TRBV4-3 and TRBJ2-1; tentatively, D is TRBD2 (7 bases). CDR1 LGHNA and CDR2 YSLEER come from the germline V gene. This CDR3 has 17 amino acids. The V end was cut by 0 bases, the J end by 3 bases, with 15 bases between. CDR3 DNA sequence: TGCGCCAGCAGCCAAGATTACGGCGGGGGCCTCTACAATGAGCAGTTCTTC. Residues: CASSQDYGGGLYNEQFF.

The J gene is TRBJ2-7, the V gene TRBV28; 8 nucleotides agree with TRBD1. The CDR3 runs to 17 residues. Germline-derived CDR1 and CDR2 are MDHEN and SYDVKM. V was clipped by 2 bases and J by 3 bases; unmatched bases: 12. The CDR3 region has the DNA TGTGCCAGCAGTTTAGTTCCCCGGGACAGGACCTACTACGAGCAGTACTTC. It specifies CASSLVPRDRTYYEQYF.

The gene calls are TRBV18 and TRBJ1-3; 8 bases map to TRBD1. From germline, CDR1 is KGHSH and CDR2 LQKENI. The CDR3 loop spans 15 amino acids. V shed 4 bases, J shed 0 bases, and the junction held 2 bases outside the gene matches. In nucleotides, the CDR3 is TGTGCCAGCTCACTTGACAGGGGCTCTGGAAACACCATATATTTT. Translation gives CASSLDRGSGNTIYF.

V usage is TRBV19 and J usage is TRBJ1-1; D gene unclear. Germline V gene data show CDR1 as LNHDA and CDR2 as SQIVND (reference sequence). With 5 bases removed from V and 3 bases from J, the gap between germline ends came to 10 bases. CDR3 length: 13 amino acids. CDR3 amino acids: CASSGGHHTEAFF. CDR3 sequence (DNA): TGTGCCAGTAGTGGAGGTCATCACACTGAAGCTTTCTTT.

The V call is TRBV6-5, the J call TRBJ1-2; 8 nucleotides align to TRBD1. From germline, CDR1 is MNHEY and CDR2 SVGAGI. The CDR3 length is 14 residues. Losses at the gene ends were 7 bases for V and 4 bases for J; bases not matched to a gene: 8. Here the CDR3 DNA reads TGTGCCAGCACGTTGGGACAGGAGGGCTATGGCTACACCTTC. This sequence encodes CASTLGQEGYGYTF.

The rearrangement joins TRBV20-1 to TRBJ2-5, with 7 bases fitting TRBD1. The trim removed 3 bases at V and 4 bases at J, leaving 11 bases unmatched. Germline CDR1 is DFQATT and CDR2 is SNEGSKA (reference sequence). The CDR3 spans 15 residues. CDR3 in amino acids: CSASTGATDRETQYF. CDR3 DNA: TGCAGTGCTAGTACAGGGGCGACCGACCGAGAGACCCAGTACTTC.

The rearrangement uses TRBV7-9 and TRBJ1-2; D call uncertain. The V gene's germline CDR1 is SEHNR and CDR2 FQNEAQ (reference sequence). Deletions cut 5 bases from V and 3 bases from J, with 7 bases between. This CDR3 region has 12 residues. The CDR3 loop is CASSPPDYGYTF. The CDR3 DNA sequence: TGTGCCAGCAGCCCCCCGGACTATGGCTACACCTTC.

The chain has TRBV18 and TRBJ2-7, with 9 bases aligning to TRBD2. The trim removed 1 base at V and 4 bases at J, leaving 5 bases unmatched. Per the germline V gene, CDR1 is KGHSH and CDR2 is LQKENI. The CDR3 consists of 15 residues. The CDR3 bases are TGTGCCAGCTCACCACGGACTAGCGTATATTACGAGCAGTACTTC. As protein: CASSPRTSVYYEQYF.

The CDR3 protein is CASRARGQGFYEQYF. The CDR3, as DNA: TGTGCCAGCAGGGCACGGGGACAGGGTTTCTACGAGCAGTACTTC. The chain recombines TRBV6-5 with TRBJ2-7; TRBD1 agrees at 9 bases. V was pared by 6 bases and J by 3 bases, with 9 bases of the junction left unmatched. The CDR3 length is 15 residues. In germline, CDR1 is MNHEY, CDR2 SVGAGI.

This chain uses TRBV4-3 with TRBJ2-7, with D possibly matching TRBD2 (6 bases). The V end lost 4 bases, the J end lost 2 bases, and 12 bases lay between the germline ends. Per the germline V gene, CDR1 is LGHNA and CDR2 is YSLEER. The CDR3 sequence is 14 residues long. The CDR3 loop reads CASSRDSRTYEQYF. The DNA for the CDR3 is TGCGCCAGCAGCCGGGACTCGAGAACCTACGAGCAGTACTTC.